This TCR beta chain came from a study of blood T cell repertoires in COVID-19 (dated by TCRdb to the early 2020s). At the level of the whole study: Samples from collaborators originated in the United States, Italy and Spain and spanned both the acute and convalescent phases of COVID-19. Nearly every sample came with metadata listing a de-identified subject ID, COVID-19 status, age in years and sex. Where HLA class I and class II types were available, the types were taken from metadata supplied by the sample provider, not from assay-based typing. Samples came from the ongoing ImmuneRACE study (first 160 participants) plus 1,254 subjects from 6 global collaborators. The prospective study material was composed of cDNA or gDNA derived from T cells, B-cell-depleted T cells, or PBMCs. A freely available public database, intended as a resource for researchers studying the immune response to SARS-CoV-2, is where the repertoires were released. Deeply sampled blood TCRbeta repertoires from subjects exposed to, actively infected with, or recovered from COVID-19 were included in the dataset. What the research found in general, with its limitations: Clinical and demographic metadata were provided uncurated, with the amount varying by source and participant.

One collaborating source in Seattle enrolled patients while the patients were actively infected and followed the patients over time throughout the course of disease. Collaborating institutions collected whole blood in K2EDTA tubes following their own protocols. For TCRbeta analysis, collaborator samples were shipped as frozen whole blood, as isolated PBMCs, or as DNA extracted from either sample type. Reading from cysteine to phenylalanine, the CDR3 counts 16 amino acids. Just CDR3 DNA is preserved here, 48 bases in frame from base 1. At the junction V is shortened by 3 bases and J by 3 bases, with 17 bases in between. According to the germline V gene, CDR1 reads SGHAT and CDR2 reads FQNNGV. Details on this clone: Its antigen specificity is not known. No much larger clonotype is one base removed from it; base qualities were not supplied.

The immunoSEQ Assay, a bias-controlled multiplex PCR, was used to amplify TCRbeta CDR3 regions from genomic DNA. In the paper's pipeline: Nucleated cell counts per sample were estimated from amplification of reference gene primers within the assay. Sequence reads were collapsed and filtered to measure the absolute abundance of every unique TCRbeta CDR3 rearrangement. For each sample, productive Simpson clonality was calculated as the square root of Simpson's diversity index across productive rearrangements. TCRdb retrieved this table from immuneACCESS and kept in-frame rearrangements only. Not all clones are present; in checked studies, unresolved V genes account for under half, and no reason is known for the remainder. V and J calls plus clone size are reproduced from that table; the DNA served to infer D and trimming. This sample comprises 250,000 to 350,000 clones, around 89% of them detected only once. 6.3% of the sample lies in the top ten.

This clonotype was sampled from a woman aged 45-60 years with COVID-19, enrolled during active disease. The V and J segments used are TRBV11-2 and TRBJ1-1; the D segment could be TRBD1, given 5 matching bases. The sequenced sample consisted of peripheral blood. The sequenced DNA is TGTGCCAGCAGCTTGCTTCGACAGTCGATTGACACTGAAGCTTTCTTT. This is translated as CASSLLRQSIDTEAFF.